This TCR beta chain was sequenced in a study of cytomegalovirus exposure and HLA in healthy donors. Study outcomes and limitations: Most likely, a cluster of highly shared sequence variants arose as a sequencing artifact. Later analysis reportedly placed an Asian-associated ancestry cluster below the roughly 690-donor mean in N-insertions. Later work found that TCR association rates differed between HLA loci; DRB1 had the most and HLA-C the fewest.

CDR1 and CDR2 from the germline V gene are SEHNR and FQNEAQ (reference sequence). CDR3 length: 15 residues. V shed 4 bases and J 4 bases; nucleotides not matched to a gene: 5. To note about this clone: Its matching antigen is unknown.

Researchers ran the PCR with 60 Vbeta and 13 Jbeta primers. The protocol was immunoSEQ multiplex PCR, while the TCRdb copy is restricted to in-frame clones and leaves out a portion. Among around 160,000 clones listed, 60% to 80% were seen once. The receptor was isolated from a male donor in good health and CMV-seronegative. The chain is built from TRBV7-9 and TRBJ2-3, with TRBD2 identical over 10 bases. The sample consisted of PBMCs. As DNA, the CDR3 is TGTGCCAGCAGCTATCTAGCGGGGGCCTCAGATACGCAGTATTTT. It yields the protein CASSYLAGASDTQYF.